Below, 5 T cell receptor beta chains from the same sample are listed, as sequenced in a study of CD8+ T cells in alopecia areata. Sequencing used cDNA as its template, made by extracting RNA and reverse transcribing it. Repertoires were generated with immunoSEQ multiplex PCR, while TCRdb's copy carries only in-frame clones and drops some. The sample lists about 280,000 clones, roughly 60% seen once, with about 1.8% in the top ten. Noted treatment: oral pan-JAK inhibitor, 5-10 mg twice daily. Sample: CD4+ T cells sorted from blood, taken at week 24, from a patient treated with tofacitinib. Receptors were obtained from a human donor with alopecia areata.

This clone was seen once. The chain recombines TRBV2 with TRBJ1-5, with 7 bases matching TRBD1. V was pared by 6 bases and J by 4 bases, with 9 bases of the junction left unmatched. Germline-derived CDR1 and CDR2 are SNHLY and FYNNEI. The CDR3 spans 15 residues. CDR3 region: CASRPRDSMNQPQHF. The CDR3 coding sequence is TGTGCCAGCAGGCCGCGGGACAGTATGAATCAGCCCCAGCATTTT.

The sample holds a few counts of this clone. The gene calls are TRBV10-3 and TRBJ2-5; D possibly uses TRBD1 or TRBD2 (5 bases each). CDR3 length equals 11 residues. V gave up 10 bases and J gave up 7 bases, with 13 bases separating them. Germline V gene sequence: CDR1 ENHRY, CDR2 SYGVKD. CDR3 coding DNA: TGTGCCACCCAGGGAGTTGGGACCCAGTACTTC. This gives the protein CATQGVGTQYF.

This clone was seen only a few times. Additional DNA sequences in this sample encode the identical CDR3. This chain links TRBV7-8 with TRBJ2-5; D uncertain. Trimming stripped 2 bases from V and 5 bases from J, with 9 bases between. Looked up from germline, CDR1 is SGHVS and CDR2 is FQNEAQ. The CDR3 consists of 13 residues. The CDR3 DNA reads TGTGCCAGCAGCTTATCGCTGGGGGAGACCCAGTACTTC. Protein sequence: CASSLSLGETQYF.

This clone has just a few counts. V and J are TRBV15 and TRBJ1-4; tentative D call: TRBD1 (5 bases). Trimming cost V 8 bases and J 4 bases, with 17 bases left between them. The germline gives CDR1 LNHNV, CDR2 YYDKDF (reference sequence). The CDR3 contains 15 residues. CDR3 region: CATAGRGLDNEKLFF. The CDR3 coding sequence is TGTGCCACCGCAGGGAGAGGATTGGATAATGAAAAACTGTTTTTT. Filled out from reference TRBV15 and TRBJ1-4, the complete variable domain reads DAMVIQNPRYQVTQFGKPVTLSCSQTLNHNVMYWYQQKSSQAPKLLFHYYDKDFNNEADTPDNFQSRRPNTSFCFLDIRSPGLGDTAMYLCATAGRGLDNEKLFFGSGTQLSVL.

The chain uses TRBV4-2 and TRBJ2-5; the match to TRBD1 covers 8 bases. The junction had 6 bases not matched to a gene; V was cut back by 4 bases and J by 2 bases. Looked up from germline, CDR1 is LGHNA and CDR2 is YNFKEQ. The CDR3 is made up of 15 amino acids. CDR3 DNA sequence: TGTGCCAGCAGCCTGGGTACAGGGGGACAAGAGACCCAGTACTTC. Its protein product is CASSLGTGGQETQYF.